Listed below are T cell receptor beta chains from one sample, sequenced in a study of blood T cells in healthy people across ages. TCRdb fed the 5' RACE reads into MiXCR, producing one record per CDR3 protein. This table has hundreds of thousands of distinct CDR3 sequences, around 43% appearing once. Material: blood. The receptors were gathered from a man in his sixties in good health. CDR3s include the opening cysteine and the closing phenylalanine or tryptophan. The D gene is left open where the match is weak. Where a row states a size, it is once, few, many or the class of an expanded clone; other rows omit it.

j_call | d_call | v_call | clone_size | cdr3_nt | cdr3_aa
TRBJ2-5 | TRBD2 | TRBV20-1 | - | TGCAGTGCTAATCGCGCGGGGGTCCCAGAGACCCAGTACTTC | CSANRAGVPETQYF
TRBJ2-3 | TRBD2 | TRBV20-1 | few | TGCAGTGCTAGAATACCCCGAGCGGGGGCCCGCACAGATACGCAGTATTTT | CSARIPRAGARTDTQYF
TRBJ2-3 | - | TRBV11-2 | many | TGTGCCAGCAGCCCCGGTGTACGAAGGGGGTCCCCCACAGATACGCAGTATTTT | CASSPGVRRGSPTDTQYF
TRBJ2-7 | - | TRBV5-8 | - | TGTGCCAGCAGCCGAGGGCCGGCCCCGGGCTACGAGCAGTACTTC | CASSRGPAPGYEQYF
TRBJ2-3 | TRBD2 | TRBV20-1 | few | TGCAGTGCGCCCAGACTAGCGGGGGGTGCTCACTATACGCAGTATTTT | CSAPRLAGGAHYTQYF
TRBJ2-1 | TRBD2 | TRBV7-9 | few | TGTGCCAGCAGCCCCCGCGCGTCGGCGGGGGGCCACTCCTACAATGAGCAGTTCTTC | CASSPRASAGGHSYNEQFF
TRBJ1-6 | - | TRBV4-3 | few | TGCGCCAGCAGCCAAGGGGGGATTAATTCACCCCTCCACTTT | CASSQGGINSPLHF
TRBJ2-7 | TRBD2 | TRBV10-3 | few | TGTGCCATCAGTGTAATGACTAGCGGATCCTACGAGCAGTACTTC | CAISVMTSGSYEQYF
TRBJ1-1 | - | TRBV4-1 | - | TGCGCCAGCAGCCTACAACTGGAGAACACTGAAGCTTTCTTT | CASSLQLENTEAFF
TRBJ1-1 | - | TRBV18 | - | TGTGCCAGCTCACCACGTAACATCCCGAACACTGAAGCTTTCTTT | CASSPRNIPNTEAFF
TRBJ2-3 | TRBD2 | TRBV6-1 | - | TGTGCCAGCAAGCGGGGCGCTATCACAGATACGCAGTATTTT | CASKRGAITDTQYF
TRBJ1-4 | - | TRBV5-1 | - | TGCGCCAGCAGCTTGAAGGCTAATAATGAAAAACTGTTTTTT | CASSLKANNEKLFF
TRBJ2-2 | - | TRBV7-8 | - | TGTGCCAGCAGCGCATACCGGGCCATTTTCAGGGAGCTGTTTTTT | CASSAYRAIFRELFF
TRBJ1-6 | - | TRBV20-1 | - | TGCAGTGCCTTCTGGGAGGGGCCGAGCTCCTATAATTCACCCCTCCACTTT | CSAFWEGPSSYNSPLHF
TRBJ1-5 | - | TRBV20-1 | - | TGCAGTGCTAGGGACAGACTTTATAGCAATCAGCCCCAGCATTTT | CSARDRLYSNQPQHF
TRBJ2-1 | - | TRBV11-2 | - | TGTGCCAGCAGCTTCGTGGCGGACCCCTACAATGAGCAGTTCTTC | CASSFVADPYNEQFF
TRBJ2-1 | TRBD2 | TRBV3-1 | - | TGTGCCAGCAGCCAAGAGGTTGGCGGGGGGATCAATGAGCAGTTCTTC | CASSQEVGGGINEQFF
TRBJ2-7 | - | TRBV7-2 | few | TGTGCCAGCAGCTTAGGGTCTCAGGCTTTCACCTACGAGCAGTACTTC | CASSLGSQAFTYEQYF
TRBJ2-2 | TRBD2 | TRBV5-1 | - | TGCGCCAGCAGCACTGAACTAGCGGGGGGGATGATCGGAACCGGGGAGCTGTTTTTT | CASSTELAGGMIGTGELFF
TRBJ1-1 | - | TRBV18 | - | TGTGCCAGCTCACCACGGGACGGGTTGAACACTGAAGCTTTCTTT | CASSPRDGLNTEAFF
TRBJ2-7 | - | TRBV6-1 | few | TGTGCCAGCAGCAAAATCCGGAGGGGGCTCTACGAGCAGTACTTC | CASSKIRRGLYEQYF
TRBJ2-5 | - | TRBV14 | - | TGTGCCAGCAGCCAAGGTCGAGACAGCACCCTTGGGACCCAGTACTTC | CASSQGRDSTLGTQYF
TRBJ1-2 | - | TRBV28 | - | TGTGCCAGCAGTCCACTCGACGGAGGCTATGGCTACACCTTC | CASSPLDGGYGYTF
TRBJ2-5 | TRBD1 | TRBV11-1 | - | TGTGCCAGCAGCTTACAGGGGGCAACCCAAGAGACCCAGTACTTC | CASSLQGATQETQYF
TRBJ1-4 | TRBD1 | TRBV9 | - | TGTGCCAGCAGCGATTCGACAGGGGAGAGTGAAAAACTGTTTTTT | CASSDSTGESEKLFF
TRBJ2-7 | TRBD1 | TRBV6-5 | few | TGTGCCAGCAGTTACTCGACAGGGGGTCCCTACGAGCAGTACTTC | CASSYSTGGPYEQYF
TRBJ2-7 | TRBD2 | TRBV3-1 | - | TGTGCCAGCACACCCCAGCGGGGATCCTACGAGCAGTACTTC | CASTPQRGSYEQYF
TRBJ2-7 | TRBD2 | TRBV24-1 | few | TGTGCCACCAGTGATTCCGGGACTAGCGGGGGCTACGAGCAGTACTTC | CATSDSGTSGGYEQYF
TRBJ2-1 | - | TRBV29-1 | many | TGCAGCGTTGACAGCAGGGGGGACGAGCAGTTCTTC | CSVDSRGDEQFF
TRBJ2-7 | - | TRBV3-1 | few | TGTGCCAGTTCCGAGGAAAGGAGCTCCTACGAGCAGTACTTC | CASSEERSSYEQYF
TRBJ1-2 | TRBD1 | TRBV20-1 | few | TGCAGTGCCGTACAGGGGTTCGACTCTGGCTACACCTTC | CSAVQGFDSGYTF
TRBJ2-7 | - | TRBV4-3 | once | TGCGCCAGCAGCCAATCTTTCTCTGCAGCCCCCTACGAGCAGTACTTC | CASSQSFSAAPYEQYF
TRBJ1-1 | - | TRBV5-1 | - | TGCGCCAGCAGTCCGGGCCTCGGTGGAATGAACACTGAAGCTTTCTTT | CASSPGLGGMNTEAFF
TRBJ2-1 | - | TRBV7-2 | - | TGTGCCAGCAGCTTCGAGGGAGCAGCAACCTACAATGAGCAGTTCTTC | CASSFEGAATYNEQFF
TRBJ2-1 | TRBD2 | TRBV7-2 | few | TGTGCCAGCAGCGTGCGGGGGGGCTCCTACAATGAGCAGTTCTTC | CASSVRGGSYNEQFF
TRBJ1-2 | - | TRBV6-1 | - | TGTGCCAGCAGGACGGGACACAACTATGGCTACACCTTC | CASRTGHNYGYTF
TRBJ2-7 | TRBD2 | TRBV10-3 | many | TGTGCCATCAGTGAGGGGGACTATACCGAGCAGTACTTC | CAISEGDYTEQYF
TRBJ2-7 | TRBD2 | TRBV4-3 | - | TGCGCCAGCAGAGGTCACCGGGGGGGCTCCTACGAGCAGTACTTC | CASRGHRGGSYEQYF
TRBJ1-1 | TRBD1 | TRBV24-1 | - | TGTGCCACCAGCGAAGGAGGACAGGGGAACACTGAAGCTTTCTTT | CATSEGGQGNTEAFF
TRBJ1-2 | TRBD1 | TRBV4-3 | few | TGCGCCAGCAGCATTAACCCCAGGGGGGACTATGGCTACACCTTC | CASSINPRGDYGYTF
TRBJ2-7 | TRBD2 | TRBV6-2/TRBV6-3 | - | TGTGCCAGCAGTTCTTCCGGGACTAGCGCCTACGAGCAGTACTTC | CASSSSGTSAYEQYF